This TCR beta chain is drawn from a study of low-dose radiotherapy and immunotherapy resistance in tumors. As for the study in general: Radiation delivery to Cohort 1 consisted of 0.5 Gy per fraction every 2 weeks, summing to 6.5 Gy. Over 26 weeks, cohort 2 got 1 Gy every two weeks, reaching 13 Gy. The drug cyclophosphamide was given into a vein at 200 mg/m2 every two weeks, one day before radiation and immunotherapy.

V was pared by 8 bases and J by 7 bases, with 18 bases between. The germline CDR1 and CDR2 sequences are LGHNA and YNFKEQ. The CDR3 has 14 residues. This clonotype was recorded at least ten times. Both TCRalpha and TCRbeta chains were reverse transcribed with V-gene-specific primers. TCRs were put through 20 to 25 PCR cycles of amplification with Phusion. A constant-region primer and the V-primer adapter served as the primer pair. TCRdb redid the calling of the reads with MiXCR, one entry per CDR3 protein. The repertoire has about 100,000 distinct CDR3 sequences, more than 20% of them found once; the top ten carry over 4%. Time point defined: after trial treatment. Stated treatment: LDRT plus nivolumab, ipilimumab, low-dose cyclophosphamide and aspirin (RACIN trial). Solid tumors that lacked tumor-infiltrating lymphocytes and were advanced were present in eligible patients.

The chain couples TRBV4-2 to TRBJ2-4; perhaps TRBD1 as D (6 bases). This TCR came from a male donor with prostate cancer. This specimen consisted of PBMCs, obtained after low-dose radiotherapy plus immunotherapy. In nucleotides, the CDR3 is TGTGCCAGCGGACCTTTGCAGGGGCGGAACATTCAGTACTTC. The encoded protein is CASGPLQGRNIQYF.